The text below deals with one T cell receptor beta chain. Its antigen is not known. The data were obtained in a study of T cell responses to AZD1222 COVID-19 vaccine. Sequencing used immunoSEQ multiplex PCR; TCRdb keeps in-frame clones, though not all of them. The table lists around 150,000 clones, roughly 90% of them singletons. Germline assignment: CDR1 SNHLY and CDR2 FYNNEI. The CDR3 extends over 12 amino acids. Trimming stripped 10 bases from V and 0 bases from J, with 10 bases between. Study findings and constraints: Spike-wide vaccine-associated CD4 TCRs dominated at 160-218 and 743-854.

V is TRBV2 and J is TRBJ2-7; D is perhaps TRBD1 (5 bases). The material was peripheral blood, obtained 28 days after the second AZD1222 dose. The TCR sequence derives from an adult who received the AZD1222 COVID-19 vaccine. The CDR3 DNA is TGTGCCACCCAGGGTGACTCCTACGAGCAGTACTTC. As protein: CATQGDSYEQYF.